The present TCR beta chain was sequenced within a study of cytomegalovirus exposure and HLA in healthy donors. Study details: Some 85 million unique TCRs from HLA-typed donors were held in an early data release.

Per germline, CDR1 MNHNY and CDR2 SVGAGI (reference sequence). V lost 3 bases to trimming and J lost 10 bases; unmatched junction nucleotides: 5. The length of the CDR3 is 15 residues. Notes on this clone: Its specificity is not known.

The primer mix had 60 Vbeta and 13 Jbeta primers. Assay: immunoSEQ multiplex PCR; the TCRdb copy retains only in-frame clones and omits some. This sample's clone table lists about 50,000 clones. At the time of sampling, donors were nominally healthy, though unrecorded immune exposures were likely. General study points: The study recorded some 160 TCR beta chains that were cytomegalovirus-associated. With later analysis, a missense DCLRE1C variant became linked to TCR beta V- and J-gene trimming.

The clonotype was recovered from a woman in her fifties or sixties in good health and CMV-seropositive. Sequenced: PBMCs. V is TRBV6-6 and J is TRBJ2-1; 14 nucleotides agree with TRBD2. For the CDR3, the DNA is TGTGCCAGCAGTTATCCCGGGACTAGCGGGAGCGAGCAGTTCTTC. The encoded protein is CASSYPGTSGSEQFF.